The 12 T cell receptor beta chains below all came from one sample that was sequenced in a study of response to subunit inactivated influenza vaccine. From the RT-PCR reads, TCRdb called clonotypes with MiXCR, one entry per CDR3 protein. The sample consists of around 170,000 distinct CDR3 sequences, roughly 10% of them appearing once. The specimen was CD8+ T cells sorted from PBMCs, collected roughly 24 months after vaccination. The receptors were gathered from a man between 50 and 69 years old who received an inactivated influenza vaccine.

This clonotype was observed many times. This sequence joins TRBV4-1 and TRBJ1-6; perhaps TRBD1 as D (5 bases). CDR3 length: 16 amino acids. Trimming stripped 1 base from V and 7 bases from J, with 14 bases between. Germline V CDR1 and CDR2: MGHRA, YSYEKL. Here the CDR3 reads CASSQVLGAVNSPLHF. Here the CDR3 DNA reads TGCGCCAGCAGCCAAGTCTTAGGGGCGGTGAATTCACCCCTCCACTTT.

The J gene is TRBJ2-1, the V gene TRBV6-1, with 8 positions matching TRBD1. This CDR3 has 14 residues. Trimming removed 5 bases from V and 6 bases from J; junction bases left unmatched: 6. Per the germline V gene, CDR1 is MNHNS and CDR2 is SASEGT. CDR3 DNA sequence: TGTGCCAGCAGTCGACAGGGGTTCGGCAATGAGCAGTTCTTC. Amino acids: CASSRQGFGNEQFF.

This clonotype came up many times. The J gene is TRBJ2-1, the V gene TRBV6-1; 8 bases align to TRBD1. Germline loops: CDR1 MNHNS, CDR2 SASEGT. The CDR3 consists of 14 residues. V lost 6 bases, J lost 5 bases, and 6 bases stayed unmatched. DNA of the CDR3: TGTGCCAGCAGCAGACAGGGGTCCCACAATGAGCAGTTCTTC. Translating it yields CASSRQGSHNEQFF.

V usage is TRBV7-3 and J usage is TRBJ1-1; a possible D gene is TRBD1 (6 bases). The V and J ends lost 1 base and 4 bases respectively, with 10 bases between them. Germline V gene data show CDR1 as SGHTA and CDR2 as FQGTGA. This CDR3 has 14 residues. The CDR3, as DNA: TGTGCCAGCAGCTTAAACCCGGGGGCCACTGAAGCTTTCTTT. Its protein product is CASSLNPGATEAFF.

A few counts support this clonotype. V and J are TRBV5-6 and TRBJ2-1, with TRBD2 identical over 7 bases. V dropped 3 bases and J dropped 0; count of bases not matched to a gene: 3. This CDR3 contains 15 residues. Germline V gene sequence: CDR1 SGHDT, CDR2 YYEEEE. CDR3 residues: CASSSWTSSYNEQFF. As DNA, the CDR3 is TGTGCCAGCAGCTCCTGGACTAGCTCCTACAATGAGCAGTTCTTC.

Ten or more counts support this clonotype. The gene calls are TRBV7-9 and TRBJ2-1, with 8 bases lining up with TRBD2. After removal of 5 bases from V and 3 bases from J, the junction contained 6 bases not matched to a gene. Germline V gives CDR1 SEHNR, CDR2 FQNEAQ (reference sequence). This CDR3 contains 15 residues. The CDR3 DNA follows: TGTGCCAGCAGCGTGACGACTAGCGTCTACAATGAGCAGTTCTTC. It is translated as CASSVTTSVYNEQFF.

This clonotype was seen more than once but under ten times. The chain has TRBV6-4 and TRBJ2-2; possibly TRBD2 for D (7 bases). The germline CDR1 and CDR2 sequences are MRHNA and SNTAGT. The CDR3 covers 15 residues. The V and J ends lost 6 bases and 5 bases respectively, with 16 bases between them. The CDR3 sequence is CASSRTGGETGELFF. CDR3 coding DNA: TGTGCCAGCAGCCGTACGGGGGGCGAGACCGGGGAGCTGTTTTTT.

The chain combines TRBV24-1 with TRBJ2-7, with a possible D match to TRBD2 (6 bases). V was pared by 3 bases and J by 7 bases, with 18 bases between. CDR3 length: 15 amino acids. Germline CDR1 is KGHDR and CDR2 is SFDVKD. The CDR3 here is CATSDPRVSGGEQYF. CDR3 in DNA: TGTGCCACCAGTGATCCCAGGGTGTCAGGAGGGGAGCAGTACTTC.

This clonotype occurred a few times. The CDR3 here is CSARDQGRPVNYEQYF. CDR3 in DNA: TGCAGTGCTAGAGATCAAGGGCGGCCTGTTAATTACGAGCAGTACTTC. The rearrangement uses TRBV20-1 and TRBJ2-7; no clear D gene. The V end lost 0 bases, the J end lost 4 bases, and 19 bases lay between the germline ends. This CDR3 is built from 16 residues. Germline CDR1 DFQATT, CDR2 SNEGSKA (reference sequence).

This clonotype has only a few counts. CDR3 DNA: TGCAGCTCAGGCGATACCCACTATGGCTACACCTTC. Translation gives CSSGDTHYGYTF. This rearrangement joins TRBV29-1 to TRBJ1-2; no firm D call. The CDR3 has 12 amino acids. The germline V gene has CDR1 SQVTM and CDR2 ANQGSEA. Trimming pared 8 bases from V and 3 bases from J, leaving 13 bases between.

This clonotype was seen a single time. The chain is built from TRBV24-1 and TRBJ2-3; D gene unclear. The CDR3 length is 13 residues. The V and J ends lost 5 bases and 2 bases respectively, with 7 bases between them. The germline V gene encodes CDR1 KGHDR and CDR2 SFDVKD. CDR3 nucleotide sequence: TGTGCCACCAGTGCCCAGCTCACAGATACGCAGTATTTT. It encodes CATSAQLTDTQYF.

This clonotype was counted only a few times. The DNA of the CDR3 is TGCAGCGTTATCAGGGGCAATTCAGATACGCAGTATTTT. This sequence encodes CSVIRGNSDTQYF. The chain links TRBV29-1 to TRBJ2-3; perhaps TRBD1 as D (6 bases). Germline values: CDR1 SQVTM, CDR2 ANQGSEA. Trimming cost V 5 bases and J 4 bases, with 13 bases left between them. The CDR3 runs to 13 residues.